This T cell receptor beta chain was documented in a study of T cell repertoires in cytomegalovirus infection (dated by TCRdb to about 2019). General notes on the study: Because public TCR beta signatures pointed to carriage of CMV infection together with the matching HLA type, the HLA type of each donor mattered for the analysis.

What the work shows at the level of the full study, not this receptor alone: The ex vivo response was dominated by HLA-C-restricted CMV-specific TCR beta clonotypes, which also provided the single most frequent clonotype in two of eight donors. Cumulative frequency of public TCR beta family members discriminated carriers of CMV infection plus the relevant HLA type in this cohort and an independent approximately 370-donor cohort.

The run used an Illumina HiSeq 1500. TCRdb ran its own pipeline on the public reads, namely fastp trimming at Q25 and MiXCR clone calling, and kept in-frame beta chains. Each CDR3 protein gets just one entry, which takes the most common genes and DNA from the rows behind it. Present in this sample are around 740,000 distinct CDR3 sequences, less than 40% of which were seen just once. Around 3% of the sample belongs to the ten largest clones. With regard to this clonotype: What this receptor recognizes is not known. No base quality values were provided; no much bigger clone lies one nucleotide off.

For CDR1 and CDR2, the germline V gene lists MNHEY and SVGAGI. The CDR3 measures 13 amino acids from cysteine to phenylalanine. CDR3 DNA is the only sequence kept; it has 39 bases, read in frame from the first base. V is pared back by 6 bases and J by 3 bases, with 9 bases lying between the germline termini. The rearranged chain carries TRBV6-5 and TRBJ1-3; no D gene can be assigned with confidence. Sequenced sample: PBMCs. The TCR originated in a human donor in good health (CMV status not recorded). Some clones in this sample may be carry-over from other donors' samples. The nucleotide sequence reads TGTGCCAGCAGACCAGCCGATGGAAACACCATATATTTT. The translation is CASRPADGNTIYF.